The source of this T cell receptor beta chain is a study of blood T cell repertoires in COVID-19. Overall study: T cells, B-cell-depleted T cells, or PBMCs supplied cDNA or gDNA.

Original handling: Amplification of reference gene primers provided the estimated nucleated cell counts. The method was immunoSEQ multiplex PCR; TCRdb's version includes in-frame clones alone and lacks a portion of them. From that table come the V and J calls and clone size; the DNA was used to work out D and trimming. The top ten hold 15% to 20% of the sample, which has a few hundred thousand clones, roughly 80% seen once. Germline V gives CDR1 ENHRY, CDR2 SYGVKD. The CDR3 covers 14 residues. V shed 3 bases and J shed 4 bases, with 12 bases lying between them. Material for sequencing was peripheral blood. V and J are TRBV10-3 and TRBJ1-2, with D tentatively TRBD1 (5 bases). This TCR was sampled from a woman older than 75 with active or convalescent COVID-19. CDR3 loop: CAISDNGGGYGYTF. CDR3 nucleotide sequence: TGTGCCATCAGTGATAATGGGGGAGGCTATGGCTACACCTTC.